Described below is a single TCR beta chain sequence and its context. Antigen unknown. Whole blood that had not undergone T cell sorting provided the isolated total RNA. This specimen belongs to a study of monozygotic twins with inflammatory bowel disease. General study findings and limits: The data gave no support to a single strong IBD-associated signal or clonotype. No difference was seen in repertoire similarity between concordant and discordant twins, possibly from limited power.

The CDR3 sequence is 15 residues long. UMIs that included a 6-nucleotide sample barcode were added by template switching, which took place during cDNA synthesis. Following a re-call of the 5' RACE reads, TCRdb has one entry per CDR3 protein and lacks DNA. This table lists 400,000 or so distinct CDR3 sequences. V is TRBV12-3 or TRBV12-4 and J is TRBJ2-2; TCRdb proposes TRBD2, but this gene call is untestable without DNA. This clonotype originated in a human donor with ulcerative colitis or Crohn's disease, or a healthy co-twin of an affected twin (not recorded which). The sample comprised blood. CDR3 amino acids: CASSSSGGALGELFF.